Listed below are T cell receptor beta chains from one sample, sequenced in a study of T-cell reconstitution after alpha-beta-depleted transplantation in children. One entry per CDR3 protein results from TCRdb running MiXCR on the PCR reads. The sample includes more than 150,000 distinct CDR3 sequences, about 6.4% of them seen just once. The input for sequencing was PBMCs from the stem cell graft donor, taken from the stem cell graft. These receptors were taken from a human donor who donated a stem cell graft to a child with Wiskott-Aldrich syndrome. CDR3s include the opening cysteine and the closing phenylalanine or tryptophan. D genes are given only for firm matches. Rows may omit the clone size; those that give it use once, few, many or a size class.

cdr3_aa	cdr3_nt	d_call	v_call	j_call	clone_size
CASSFRHTDTQYF	TGTGCCAGCAGTTTTCGCCACACAGATACGCAGTATTTT	-	TRBV12-3/TRBV12-4	TRBJ2-3	-
CASSADGDNSPLHF	TGTGCCAGCAGCGCCGATGGGGATAATTCACCCCTCCACTTT	-	TRBV7-6	TRBJ1-6	many
CASSRAGGPQETQYF	TGTGCCAGCAGTCGAGCGGGGGGCCCACAAGAGACCCAGTACTTC	TRBD2	TRBV12-3/TRBV12-4	TRBJ2-5	-
CASRHRGGANTGELFF	TGTGCCAGCAGACACCGGGGGGGGGCGAACACCGGGGAGCTGTTTTTT	TRBD2	TRBV6-1	TRBJ2-2	many
CATSRDRAFNEQFF	TGTGCCACCAGCAGAGACAGGGCATTCAATGAGCAGTTCTTC	-	TRBV15	TRBJ2-1	-
CASSQWQGFTIGNTEAFF	TGTGCCAGCAGTCAATGGCAGGGGTTTACGATCGGGAACACTGAAGCTTTCTTT	-	TRBV12-3/TRBV12-4	TRBJ1-1	many
CASSRTGEDEKLFF	TGTGCCAGCAGCCGGACAGGTGAAGATGAAAAACTGTTTTTT	TRBD1	TRBV11-1	TRBJ1-4	-
CASSLAWTGRSEAFF	TGCGCCAGCAGCTTGGCATGGACAGGGAGGTCTGAAGCTTTCTTT	TRBD1	TRBV5-1	TRBJ1-1	-
CASSPLGEQYF	TGTGCCAGCAGCCCACTCGGGGAGCAGTACTTC	-	TRBV7-2	TRBJ2-7	many
CASSEEREGWDEQFF	TGCGCCAGCAGTGAGGAGCGGGAGGGCTGGGATGAGCAGTTCTTC	TRBD2	TRBV10-2	TRBJ2-1	many
CASSLLRGSTEAFF	TGTGCCAGCAGTTTACTCCGTGGGAGTACTGAAGCTTTCTTT	-	TRBV12-3/TRBV12-4	TRBJ1-1	many
CASSQGVSNQPQHF	TGTGCCAGCAGCCAAGGGGTTAGCAATCAGCCCCAGCATTTT	-	TRBV4-2	TRBJ1-5	many
CASSLTGANYNEQFF	TGTGCCAGCAGCTTGACAGGGGCCAACTACAATGAGCAGTTCTTC	TRBD1	TRBV13	TRBJ2-1	many
CASSLGSGGTYEQYF	TGTGCCAGCAGTTTAGGTAGCGGGGGCACCTACGAGCAGTACTTC	TRBD2	TRBV27	TRBJ2-7	many
CSVRGNLQGLETQYF	TGCAGCGTTAGGGGGAATTTGCAGGGGTTGGAGACCCAGTACTTC	-	TRBV29-1	TRBJ2-5	-
CASTDKANTGELFF	TGTGCCAGTACGGACAAAGCAAACACCGGGGAGCTGTTTTTT	-	TRBV9	TRBJ2-2	many
CASSEDIGEATNEKLFF	TGTGCCAGCAGTGAAGATATAGGGGAAGCAACTAATGAAAAACTGTTTTTT	-	TRBV6-1	TRBJ1-4	many
CASSLALGRAFGGTDTQYF	TGTGCCAGCAGCTTAGCGCTGGGGCGGGCGTTCGGGGGCACAGATACGCAGTATTTT	-	TRBV7-6	TRBJ2-3	many
CSVELNNYGYTF	TGCAGCGTTGAACTTAATAACTATGGCTACACCTTC	-	TRBV29-1	TRBJ1-2	many
CASSDRGDNEQYF	TGTGCCAGCAGTGATAGGGGAGACAACGAGCAGTACTTC	-	TRBV2	TRBJ2-7	many
CASSTTASAEQYF	TGTGCCAGCAGTACGACAGCATCGGCCGAGCAGTACTTC	-	TRBV28	TRBJ2-7	many
CASSLVSGDRMNTEAFF	TGTGCCAGCAGCTTAGTCAGCGGTGATAGAATGAACACTGAAGCTTTCTTT	-	TRBV7-9	TRBJ1-1	many
CASNPDSSTDTQYF	TGCGCCAGCAACCCGGACAGTAGCACAGATACGCAGTATTTT	-	TRBV5-1	TRBJ2-3	-